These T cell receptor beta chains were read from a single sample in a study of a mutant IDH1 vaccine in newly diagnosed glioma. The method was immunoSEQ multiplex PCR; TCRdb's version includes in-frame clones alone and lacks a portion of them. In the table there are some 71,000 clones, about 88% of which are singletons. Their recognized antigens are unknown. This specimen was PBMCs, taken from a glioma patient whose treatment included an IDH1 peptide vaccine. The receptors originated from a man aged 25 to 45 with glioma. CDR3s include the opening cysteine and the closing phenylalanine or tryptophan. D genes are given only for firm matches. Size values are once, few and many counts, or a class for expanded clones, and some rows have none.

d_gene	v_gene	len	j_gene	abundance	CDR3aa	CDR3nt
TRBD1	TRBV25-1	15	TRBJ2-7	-	CASSETGTGAYEQYF	TGTGCCAGCAGTGAAACCGGGACAGGGGCCTACGAGCAGTACTTC
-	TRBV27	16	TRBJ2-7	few	CAATGPSASGSYEQYF	TGTGCCGCCACGGGACCATCGGCTTCGGGCTCCTACGAGCAGTACTTC
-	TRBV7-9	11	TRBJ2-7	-	CASSPSYEQYF	TGTGCCAGCAGCCCCTCCTACGAGCAGTACTTC
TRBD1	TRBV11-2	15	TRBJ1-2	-	CASSPLTGPNYGYTF	TGTGCCAGCAGCCCGTTGACAGGGCCCAACTATGGCTACACCTTC
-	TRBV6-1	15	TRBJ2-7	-	CASRETGVNSYEQYF	TGTGCCAGCAGGGAAACCGGGGTCAACTCCTACGAGCAGTACTTC
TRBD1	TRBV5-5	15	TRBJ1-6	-	CASSRPTGNNSPLHF	TGTGCCAGCAGCCGGCCGACAGGGAATAATTCACCCCTCCACTTT
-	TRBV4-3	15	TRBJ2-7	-	CASSRGQGGPFEQYF	TGCGCCAGCAGCCGGGGTCAGGGGGGCCCATTTGAGCAGTACTTC
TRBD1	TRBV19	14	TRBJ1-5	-	CASKGTGGFQPQHF	TGTGCCAGTAAGGGGACAGGGGGCTTTCAGCCCCAGCATTTT
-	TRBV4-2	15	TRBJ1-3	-	CASSQERYSGNTIYF	TGTGCCAGCAGCCAAGAACGATACTCTGGAAACACCATATATTTT
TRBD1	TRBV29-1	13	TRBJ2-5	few	CSVGAGGQETQYF	TGCAGCGTTGGGGCAGGGGGCCAAGAGACCCAGTACTTC